This is a list of T cell receptor beta chains from one sample in a study of OX40 agonist ivuxolimab in advanced cancers. Profiled with immunoSEQ multiplex PCR; TCRdb holds only in-frame clones, not every one. The table lists tens of thousands of clones, 88% of them singletons, with under 1.1% in the top ten. The sample in question was CD4+ or CD8+ T cells sorted from blood, obtained in a trial of the OX40 agonist ivuxolimab. The receptors derive from an adult with an advanced solid tumor such as melanoma, head and neck, liver or kidney cancer. CDR3s include the opening cysteine and the closing phenylalanine or tryptophan. A D gene is named only where the DNA matches it firmly. Clone size, where shown, is once, few, many, or a class for clones that have expanded.

15,TRBJ1-2,TRBV30,NA,TRBD1,TGTGCCTGGAGGGGGGACAGCCGCTTGGCCTATGGCTACACCTTC,CAWRGDSRLAYGYTF
14,TRBJ2-7,TRBV10-3,once,TRBD2,TGTGCCATCAATAGGGGACTAGCGGGAGAAGAGCAGTACTTC,CAINRGLAGEEQYF
13,TRBJ1-1,TRBV4-2,few,NA,TGTGCCAGCAGCCTCGTCGGGTACCCTGAAGCTTTCTTT,CASSLVGYPEAFF
15,TRBJ1-5,TRBV19,NA,NA,TGTGCCAGTAGTGGCTCGGGGGGGGCTGGACAGCCCCAGCATTTT,CASSGSGGAGQPQHF
14,TRBJ2-7,TRBV7-2,once,TRBD2,TGTGCCAGCAGGATAAGCGGGATTTCCTACGAGCAGTACTTC,CASRISGISYEQYF
15,TRBJ1-3,TRBV28,NA,NA,TGTGCCAGCAGCCCCGCAGGTCCCTCTGGAAACACCATATATTTT,CASSPAGPSGNTIYF
14,TRBJ2-5,TRBV2,NA,NA,TGTGCCAGCAGTTGGGGGGCGGGTCAAGAGACCCAGTACTTC,CASSWGAGQETQYF
13,TRBJ1-6,TRBV6-1,NA,NA,TGTGCCAGCAGCTCAGAGTATAATTCACCCCTCCACTTT,CASSSEYNSPLHF
13,TRBJ2-7,TRBV19,once,NA,TGTGCCAGTAGTATACAGGGATCCTACGAGCAGTACTTC,CASSIQGSYEQYF
14,TRBJ1-2,TRBV28,NA,TRBD1,TGTGCCAGCAGTTTCGCAGGGGGCCTAGGGGGCTACACCTTC,CASSFAGGLGGYTF
16,TRBJ1-2,TRBV5-4,few,TRBD1,TGTGCCAGCAGCCCCCGCGTTATGACAGGGGGCTATGGCTACACCTTC,CASSPRVMTGGYGYTF
19,TRBJ2-4,TRBV19,NA,TRBD2,TGTGCCAGTAGTAACCTACTAGCGGGGGGTCCCCTAGCCAAAAACATTCAGTACTTC,CASSNLLAGGPLAKNIQYF